This TCR beta chain was sequenced during a study of blood T cells in healthy people across ages. Germline lookup yields CDR1 DFQATT and CDR2 SNEGSKA (reference sequence). CDR3 length: 13 amino acids. Trimming pared 1 base from V and 2 bases from J, leaving 8 bases between. Alongside a J-beta primer mix, a sample-barcoded 5' primer served in a second PCR lasting about 7 to 12 cycles. One entry per CDR3 protein, called by TCRdb with MiXCR from the 5' RACE reads. The sample records some 850,000 distinct CDR3 sequences, roughly 24% being singletons. The sample, roughly 9.1 milliliters of peripheral blood, was drawn from each donor. The sample also formed part of further work on T cells of mothers and their children. That report notes: Sample barcodes and 2-4 random nucleotides came from the second PCR's M1S primer.

The sequenced material came from blood. The genes are TRBV20-1 and TRBJ1-2; D ambiguous. This TCR was recovered from a boy aged 5-17 years in good health. The CDR3: CSARGTRNYGYTF. CDR3 nucleotides: TGCAGTGCTAGAGGAACCCGGAACTATGGCTACACCTTC.